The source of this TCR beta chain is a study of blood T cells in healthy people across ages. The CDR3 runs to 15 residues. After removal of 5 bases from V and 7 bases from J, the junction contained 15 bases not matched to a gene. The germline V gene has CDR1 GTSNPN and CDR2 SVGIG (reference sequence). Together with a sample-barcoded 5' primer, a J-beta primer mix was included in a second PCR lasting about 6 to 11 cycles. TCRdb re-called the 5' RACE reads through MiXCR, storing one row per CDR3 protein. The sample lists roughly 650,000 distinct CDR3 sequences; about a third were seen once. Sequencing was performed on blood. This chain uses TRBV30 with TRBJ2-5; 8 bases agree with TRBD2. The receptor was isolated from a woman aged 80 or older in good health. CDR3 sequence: CAWGRGGTSVWTQYF. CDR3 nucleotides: TGTGCCTGGGGTCGCGGGGGGACCTCCGTTTGGACCCAGTACTTC.